The rows below give T cell receptor beta chains drawn from one sample of a study of T cells after yellow fever vaccination. From the 5' RACE reads, TCRdb called clonotypes with MiXCR, one entry per CDR3 protein. The sample records under 350,000 distinct CDR3 sequences, about 4% being singletons. This specimen was PBMCs, taken 5 days after the yellow fever booster vaccination. The receptors were gathered from a man aged 18 to 29 who received the YFV17D yellow fever vaccine. CDR3s include the opening cysteine and the closing phenylalanine or tryptophan. A D gene is named only where the DNA matches it firmly. Size is stated for part of the rows, as once, few or many counts, or as a class when the clone is expanded.

>TRBV20-1|TRBJ2-1|few|-
TGCAGTGCCTCAGGGGGGGGGTATGAGCAGTTCTTC
CSASGGGYEQFF
>TRBV6-2/TRBV6-3|TRBJ2-6|few|-
TGTGCCAGCAGTTACGGGGCTGGGGCCAACGTCCTGACTTTC
CASSYGAGANVLTF
>TRBV7-9|TRBJ2-3|few|-
TGTGCCAGCAGGGATTGGGGCACAGATACGCAGTATTTT
CASRDWGTDTQYF
>TRBV7-2|TRBJ1-4|many|-
TGTGCCAGCAGCAGGGGTGGAAAACTGTTTTTT
CASSRGGKLFF
>TRBV7-2|TRBJ1-2|-|-
TGTGCCAGCAGCTTGTTACCTCGGACAGCAATTTATGGCTACACCTTC
CASSLLPRTAIYGYTF
>TRBV7-9|TRBJ2-7|-|TRBD1
TGTGCCAGCAGCCCACAGGGGGCCCTTCAAAGGCAGTACTTC
CASSPQGALQRQYF
>TRBV29-1|TRBJ2-1|many|-
TGCAGCGTTGATGAGGATTTAGTTAAGCAGTTCTTC
CSVDEDLVKQFF
>TRBV7-2|TRBJ2-5|many|-
TGTGCCAGCAGCCCCGACGGGGCGACGCAAGAGACCCAGTACTTC
CASSPDGATQETQYF
>TRBV7-2|TRBJ2-7|-|-
TGTGCCAGCAGCTTTGCAGGGGTCGAGCAGTACTTC
CASSFAGVEQYF
>TRBV7-8|TRBJ1-5|many|-
TGTGCCAGCAGCTTAGCAGGGAGAGGGCAGCCCCAGCATTTT
CASSLAGRGQPQHF
>TRBV4-2|TRBJ1-5|many|-
TGTGCCAGCAGCGGAAGGAAGCCCCAGCATTTT
CASSGRKPQHF
>TRBV6-5|TRBJ2-3|-|-
TGTGCCAGCAGTTACGGATTTGAAGATACGCAGTATTTT
CASSYGFEDTQYF
>TRBV6-5|TRBJ2-7|-|-
TGTGCCAGCAGTCCGGGTAGGGCTGCGGAGTACAACGAGCAGTACTTC
CASSPGRAAEYNEQYF
>TRBV10-1|TRBJ2-5|-|-
TGCGCCAGCAGTGAGTCGGGGGCCCAAGAGACCCAGTACTTC
CASSESGAQETQYF
>TRBV5-1|TRBJ2-1|many|TRBD2
TGCGCCACCCAATCTACTAGCGGAACCTACAATGAGCAGTTCTTC
CATQSTSGTYNEQFF
>TRBV5-1|TRBJ1-6|-|TRBD1
TGCGCCAGCAGCTTGCGGGGGACAGACGGGAATTCACCCCTCCACTTT
CASSLRGTDGNSPLHF
>TRBV20-1|TRBJ1-5|-|TRBD1
TGCAGTGCTAGGCCGGGACAGTCAAATCAGCCCCAGCATTTT
CSARPGQSNQPQHF
>TRBV24-1|TRBJ2-3|many|TRBD1
TGTGCCACCAGTGAAGGGGGCGCGGTAACAGATACGCAGTATTTT
CATSEGGAVTDTQYF
>TRBV30|TRBJ1-5|few|TRBD1
TGTGCCTGGAGTTTCAGGACAGGGGATAGCAATCAGCCCCAGCATTTT
CAWSFRTGDSNQPQHF
>TRBV29-1|TRBJ2-3|many|TRBD2
TGCAGCGTTGTGCTAGCGGGGGGCGGGGATACGCAGTATTTT
CSVVLAGGGDTQYF
>TRBV5-1|TRBJ1-6|few|-
TGCGCCAGCAGAACCGGGACCCTGAAATATAATTCACCCCTCCACTTT
CASRTGTLKYNSPLHF
>TRBV6-5|TRBJ1-1|many|-
TGTGCCAGCAGTTACTCTTTGGACAGCAGCTTTGAAGCTTTCTTT
CASSYSLDSSFEAFF
>TRBV6-2/TRBV6-3|TRBJ2-7|few|-
TGTGCCAGCAGTTACTCCTCGATGCTCGAGCAGTACTTC
CASSYSSMLEQYF
>TRBV12-3/TRBV12-4|TRBJ2-3|-|-
TGTGCCAGCAATTTGAGGGGGGGCCTAGAGCCAGATACGCAGTATTTT
CASNLRGGLEPDTQYF
>TRBV7-2|TRBJ2-1|few|TRBD2
TGTGCCAGCAGTCGCACTAGCGGGGGGCCTGGCAATGAGCAGTTCTTC
CASSRTSGGPGNEQFF
>TRBV3-1|TRBJ2-5|many|TRBD2
TGTGCCAGCAGCCAACCGGGGGGGCCCACAGAGACCCAGTACTTC
CASSQPGGPTETQYF
>TRBV6-2/TRBV6-3|TRBJ1-1|-|-
TGTGCCAGCTCCAAGGGCGGGGGCACTGAAGCTTTCTTT
CASSKGGGTEAFF
>TRBV4-3|TRBJ1-1|many|-
TGCGCCAGCAGCCAAGAGCCCGTTCGGTACACTGAAGCTTTCTTT
CASSQEPVRYTEAFF
>TRBV5-1|TRBJ1-2|many|TRBD1
TGCGCCAGCAGCGGGACAGGGGGATCTTATGGCTACACCTTC
CASSGTGGSYGYTF
>TRBV7-3|TRBJ2-3|many|TRBD2
TGTGCCAGCAGCTTAAAGGCCGGGGCGGGGGTAGATACGCAGTATTTT
CASSLKAGAGVDTQYF
>TRBV6-2/TRBV6-3|TRBJ2-5|few|-
TGTGCCAGCAGTTACTCGTGGAACAGGGAGGAGACCCAGTACTTC
CASSYSWNREETQYF
>TRBV30|TRBJ1-2|-|-
TGTGCCTGGAGTCCCTCTCCCCGCTACACCTTC
CAWSPSPRYTF
>TRBV29-1|TRBJ2-1|-|-
TGCAGCGTAGACAATGAGCAGTTCTTC
CSVDNEQFF
>TRBV5-6|TRBJ2-5|many|TRBD2
TGTGCCAGCAGCCCGTACCGGTACGGGGGGCAAGAGACCCAGTACTTC
CASSPYRYGGQETQYF
>TRBV30|TRBJ1-4|-|TRBD1
TGTGCCTGCAAGGGGGCGGCTAATGAAAAACTGTTTTTT
CACKGAANEKLFF
>TRBV12-3/TRBV12-4|TRBJ2-1|-|TRBD2
TGTGCCAGCAACCCCGGGCGGGCGGGGGGACCCTCCTACAATGAGCAGTTCTTC
CASNPGRAGGPSYNEQFF
>TRBV7-9|TRBJ1-3|many|-
TGTGCCAGCAGCTTACTGGGAGCTGGAAACACCATATATTTT
CASSLLGAGNTIYF
>TRBV2|TRBJ2-7|few|-
TGTGCCAGCAGTGAGAATTACGAGCAGTACTTC
CASSENYEQYF
>TRBV24-1|TRBJ2-3|-|TRBD2
TGTGCCACGTCCGGGACTAACACAGATACGCAGTATTTT
CATSGTNTDTQYF
>TRBV5-1|TRBJ2-4|many|TRBD2
TGCGCCAGCAGCCCGACTAGCGTAGCCAAAAACATTCAGTACTTC
CASSPTSVAKNIQYF
>TRBV5-7|TRBJ2-3|many|-
TGTGCCAGCAGCTTGGATGGGGATACGCAGTATTTT
CASSLDGDTQYF
>TRBV7-9|TRBJ2-3|-|TRBD1
TGTGCCAGCAGCGGACAGGTAGTGAACACAGATACGCAGTATTTT
CASSGQVVNTDTQYF
>TRBV18|TRBJ2-3|few|-
TGTGCCAGCTCACCACGGGGACCGCCTAACACAGATACGCAGTATTTT
CASSPRGPPNTDTQYF
>TRBV5-1|TRBJ2-7|many|-
TGCGCCAGCCGGGACTGGAACTCCTACGAGCAGTACTTC
CASRDWNSYEQYF
>TRBV18|TRBJ2-5|-|TRBD2
TGTGCCAGCTCACCACGAGGTCAGGTGCGGGGGACTACTTCAGAGACCCAGTACTTC
CASSPRGQVRGTTSETQYF
>TRBV5-1|TRBJ2-5|-|-
TGCGCCAGCAGCCCAGACAGGTCCGGGGAGACCCAGTACTTC
CASSPDRSGETQYF
>TRBV5-1|TRBJ1-2|few|TRBD1
TGCGCCAGCAGCTTGCTGGCAGGGGGCGAGGGCTACACCTTC
CASSLLAGGEGYTF
>TRBV2|TRBJ2-7|-|-
TGTGCCAGCCGCATAGACAGTTACTACGAGCAGTACTTC
CASRIDSYYEQYF
>TRBV12-3/TRBV12-4|TRBJ2-3|many|-
TGTGCCAGCAGTCTCATACCACCAGATACGCAGTATTTT
CASSLIPPDTQYF
>TRBV10-3|TRBJ1-5|-|-
TGTGCCATCAGTGAGGGTCCAAACCCCCATCAGCCCCAGCATTTT
CAISEGPNPHQPQHF
>TRBV7-2|TRBJ2-1|-|-
TGTGCCAGCAGCTCGGGACACACTTTTACCTACAATGAGCAGTTCTTC
CASSSGHTFTYNEQFF
>TRBV5-6|TRBJ2-3|-|TRBD2
TGTGCCAGCAGCTCTGACCAGAGCGGGGGGCCTCTTTTCGATACGCAGTATTTT
CASSSDQSGGPLFDTQYF
>TRBV24-1|TRBJ1-5|few|-
TGTGCCACCAGTGATGCAGGGCAGGGTCAGCCCCAGCATTTT
CATSDAGQGQPQHF